This T cell receptor (beta chain) came from a study of blood T cell repertoires in COVID-19. Background on the study: Spain, Italy and the United States supplied samples that represented acute and convalescent COVID-19. PBMCs, B-cell-depleted T cells, or T cells were the source of the cDNA or gDNA that made up the material.

Original methodology: Reference gene primer amplification gave estimated nucleated cell counts. The assay was immunoSEQ multiplex PCR, and TCRdb's table has in-frame clones only and misses some. The DNA gave D and trimming, while V, J and clone size come from that table. The profile shows roughly 160,000 clones, 86% of them singletons. Germline values: CDR1 SGHRS, CDR2 YFSETQ. CDR3 length: 15 amino acids. Trimming took 7 bases from V and 0 from J, leaving 15 bases between them. Sequenced material: peripheral blood. The chain recombines TRBV5-1 with TRBJ2-3, with D maybe TRBD1 (6 bases). The sequence derives from a man between 18 and 35 years old with acute or convalescent COVID-19. The chain's CDR3 is CASLKDSTSTDTQYF. CDR3 DNA sequence: TGCGCCAGCCTAAAGGACAGTACTAGCACAGATACGCAGTATTTT.